This T cell receptor (beta chain) derives from a study of T cells expressing NK-cell markers. Study background: The TCR beta repertoires originated in sorted CD3+CD56+NKG2C+, CD3+CD56+NKG2C- and CD3+CD56-NKG2C+ T cells.

CDR3 length: 15 residues. As concerns this clonotype: Its target is unknown.

Production of TCR beta cDNA relied on 5'RACE template switching with UMIs. TCRdb reprocessed the 5' RACE reads, with one entry per CDR3 protein and no DNA. The clone table shows about 150,000 distinct CDR3 sequences, with the ten largest holding roughly a fifth. Study conclusions and caveats: It is unclear if expanded NKG2C-expressing clones target HCMV antigens.

The chain links TRBV12-3 or TRBV12-4 to TRBJ2-1; TCRdb names TRBD1, which stays unverified in the absence of DNA. The receptor was derived from a man aged 18 to 70 in good health. Sequencing input: blood T cells: a sorted CD56 or NKG2C T cell subset, CD4+ or CD8+ T cells, or bulk PBMC T cells (not recorded which). This chain's CDR3 is CASSFPLAGGFEQFF.